Following are 5 T cell receptor beta chains from one sample sequenced in a study of shared T cell receptors in the human thymus. Measured with immunoSEQ multiplex PCR; TCRdb has only the in-frame clones, and not every one. Among 700,000 or so clones, around 85% were seen once, and the ten largest hold over 0.008%. This same sample was also taken into another study, of human thymus T cells.

Sequenced material: thymocytes. The receptors here all came from a girl under three years old with a congenital heart defect.

The V gene is TRBV30, the J gene TRBJ1-5, with D perhaps matching TRBD1 (5 bases). The CDR3 contains 15 residues. Trimming took off 3 bases at V and 2 bases at J, with 14 bases between the two ends. The germline CDR1 and CDR2 sequences are GTSNPN and SVGIG (reference sequence). The CDR3 sequence is CAWSVPPGGNQPQHF. DNA of the CDR3: TGTGCCTGGAGCGTACCCCCGGGGGGCAATCAGCCCCAGCATTTT.

V usage is TRBV28 and J usage is TRBJ2-2, with D maybe TRBD2 (6 bases). CDR3 length: 16 amino acids. The V gene's germline CDR1 is MDHEN and CDR2 SYDVKM. Trimming removed 8 bases from V and 1 base from J, with 17 bases in between. The CDR3 DNA reads as TGTGCCAGCCGGGACTTCTCTTCTGGGAACACCGGGGAGCTGTTTTTT. Protein: CASRDFSSGNTGELFF.

The CDR3 loop is CASSVRLGGSGGNYGYTF. CDR3 sequence (DNA): TGTGCCAGCAGCGTCCGGTTGGGTGGGTCAGGGGGGAACTATGGCTACACCTTC. The chain is built from TRBV9 and TRBJ1-2; TRBD1 aligns across 7 bases. CDR1 and CDR2 from the germline V gene are SGDLS and YYNGEE. The CDR3 covers 18 residues. Trimming took 2 bases from V and 2 from J; bases not matched to a gene: 15.

This clone has a handful of counts. The chain is built from TRBV5-1 and TRBJ1-2; 9 bases are shared with TRBD1. The CDR3 length is 14 residues. Germline values: CDR1 SGHRS, CDR2 YFSETQ. Losses at the gene ends were 3 bases for V and 8 bases for J; bases not matched to a gene: 8. The CDR3 nucleotides read TGCGCCAGCAGCTCCCGGGACAGGGAACGCGGCTACACCTTC. It yields the protein CASSSRDRERGYTF. Filled out from reference TRBV5-1 and TRBJ1-2, the complete variable domain reads KAGVTQTPRYLIKTRGQQVTLSCSPISGHRSVSWYQQTPGQGLQFLFEYFSETQRNKGNFPGRFSGRQFSNSRSEMNVSTLELGDSALYLCASSSRDRERGYTFGSGTRLTVV.

The chain is built from TRBV4-3 and TRBJ2-2; D possibly corresponds to TRBD2 (5 bases). V dropped 0 bases and J dropped 7 bases, with 9 bases sitting between them. Germline-derived CDR1 and CDR2 are LGHNA and YSLEER. CDR3 length: 14 amino acids. CDR3 sequence: CASSQDVRGGELFF. Written as DNA, the CDR3 is TGCGCCAGCAGCCAAGACGTCCGGGGCGGGGAGCTGTTTTTT.